A selection of T cell receptor beta chains follows, all from one sample in a study of T cells in Graves' hyperthyroidism and ophthalmopathy. One entry per CDR3 protein, called by TCRdb with MiXCR from the multiplex PCR reads. The repertoire holds 550,000 to 600,000 distinct CDR3 sequences, with over 12% as singletons. What was sequenced was blood. Receptor source: a woman between 18 and 30 years old with Graves' ophthalmopathy. CDR3s include the opening cysteine and the closing phenylalanine or tryptophan.

>TRBV11-1
CASSQLSGDSYEQYF
>TRBV7-2
CASSEGSYEQFF
>TRBV20-1
CSATRHSLGAYEQYF
>TRBV28
CASTTPQTQETQYF
>TRBV28
CASQRGVKVYGYTF
>TRBV6-1
CASRNRDEKLFF
>TRBV6-2/TRBV6-3
CASSRLAGPGENEQFF
>TRBV12-3/TRBV12-4
CASSTISDRNYQPQHF
>TRBV7-9
CASSLVRFSGRASISEQYF
>TRBV6-6
CASSYAGVNEQYF
>TRBV11-2
CASSCPTPAGRAGANVLTF
>TRBV19
CASSSWQHTEAFF
>TRBV10-3
CAIRTTGEFYEQYF
>TRBV6-5
CASSYTFNSLTDTQYF
>TRBV12-3/TRBV12-4
CASRLLAGGPYNEQFF
>TRBV7-3
CASSPDRAAYEQYF
>TRBV27
CASSLSGGGYTEAFF
>TRBV12-5
CASRSSNPGELFF
>TRBV5-1
CASSLGQNGDEKLFF
>TRBV24-1
CATSGTTGANVLTF
>TRBV6-6
CASSYRLVGAGNEQFF
>TRBV6-1
CASSRDREHEQFF
>TRBV2
CASRTGTSANF